This section outlines one T cell receptor beta chain sequence together with its context. Its antigen is not known. In germline, CDR1 is MNHEY, CDR2 SVGAGI. Losses at the gene ends were 3 bases for V and 2 bases for J; bases not matched to a gene: 2. The CDR3 length is 14 residues. This sample is part of a study of PD-1 blockade in classical Hodgkin lymphoma. Broader study findings: TCR diversity at baseline was reported to be reduced in newly diagnosed patients relative to healthy donors. Exclusion removed patients who began nivolumab under 1 year after ASCT.

Generated by immunoSEQ multiplex PCR, the TCRdb table keeps only in-frame clones and is missing some. The table includes 50,000 to 85,000 clones, 71% detected once. Exposure to brentuximab vedotin varied, and each patient had relapsed following autologous stem cell transplantation. Complete response, partial response or progressive disease were the best responses. The source is a human donor with classical Hodgkin lymphoma. The source was peripheral blood mononuclear cells (PBMCs), collected before the second cycle of nivolumab. The V and J genes are TRBV6-5 and TRBJ2-5; TRBD2 agrees at 8 bases. CDR3 amino acids: CASSYSGIQETQYF. In nucleotides, the CDR3 is TGTGCCAGCAGTTATAGCGGGATTCAAGAGACCCAGTACTTC.